This T cell receptor (beta chain) derives from a study of blood T cell repertoires in COVID-19 (dated by TCRdb to about 2020). With respect to the entire study: The collaborator samples originated in the United States, Italy and Spain and spanned the acute and convalescent phases of COVID-19. The material from the prospective study consisted of cDNA or gDNA derived from T cells, B-cell-depleted T cells, or PBMCs. Deeply sampled blood TCRbeta repertoires from subjects exposed to, actively infected with, or recovered from COVID-19 were included in the dataset. A freely available public database, intended as a resource for researchers studying the immune response to SARS-CoV-2, is where the repertoires were released. Samples came from the ongoing ImmuneRACE study (first 160 participants) plus 1,254 subjects from 6 global collaborators. Sample metadata almost always included a de-identified subject ID, COVID-19 status, age in years and sex. Where HLA class I and class II types were available, the types were taken from metadata supplied by the sample provider, not from assay-based typing. What the study reported, not specific to this receptor: Clinical and demographic metadata were provided uncurated, with the amount varying by source and participant.

The CDR3 starts with the cysteine, ends with the phenylalanine, and has 18 residues. The sequence is cut down to CDR3 DNA, 54 bases in frame from base 1. CDR1 and CDR2, looked up from the germline V gene, are SGHTA and FQGTGA. V loses 2 bases of germline sequence and J loses 0 bases, and the interval between the two ends is 17 bases. Whole blood was collected in K2EDTA tubes by collaborating institutions according to the institutions' own protocols. For TCRbeta analysis, collaborator samples were shipped as frozen whole blood, as isolated PBMCs, or as DNA extracted from either sample type. TCRbeta CDR3 regions were amplified from genomic DNA using the immunoSEQ Assay, a bias-controlled multiplex PCR. As for the authors' bioinformatics: Within the assay, amplification of reference gene primers was used to estimate how many nucleated cells each sample contained. To quantify the absolute abundance of each unique TCRbeta CDR3 rearrangement, sequence reads were collapsed and filtered. For each sample, productive Simpson clonality was calculated by taking the square root of Simpson's diversity index across productive rearrangements. The source is immuneACCESS, and TCRdb retained only in-frame sequences with V and J called. Part of the clones is not carried over; for the studies checked, unresolved V genes explain less than half of this, and the remainder is unexplained. The D gene and trimming were derived from the DNA, and the V and J assignments and clone size from that table. The sample includes a few hundred thousand clones, with around 84% observed a single time. The top ten hold about 10% of the sample.

Remarks on this clone: Its antigen is still unknown. No quality values exist for individual bases; no much larger clone is one base distant.

The TCR was taken from a man in his forties or fifties with active or convalescent COVID-19. The sequenced sample consisted of peripheral blood. The sequence joins TRBV7-3 to TRBJ1-5, and the D gene may be TRBD1, 5 bases matching. The CDR3 in this case is CASSLADPGLNSNQPQHF. Here is the DNA: TGTGCCAGCAGCTTAGCGGACCCAGGGTTAAATAGCAATCAGCCCCAGCATTTT.